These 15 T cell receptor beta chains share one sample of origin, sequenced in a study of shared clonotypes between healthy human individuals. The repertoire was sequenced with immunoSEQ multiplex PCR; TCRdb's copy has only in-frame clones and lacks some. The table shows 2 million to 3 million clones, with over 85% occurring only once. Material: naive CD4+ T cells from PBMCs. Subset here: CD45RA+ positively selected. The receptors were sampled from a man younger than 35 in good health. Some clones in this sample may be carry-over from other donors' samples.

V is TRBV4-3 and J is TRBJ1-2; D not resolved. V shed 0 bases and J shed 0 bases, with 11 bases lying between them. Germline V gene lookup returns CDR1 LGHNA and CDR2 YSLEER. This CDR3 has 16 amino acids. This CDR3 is CASSQDVERANYGYTF. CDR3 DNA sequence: TGCGCCAGCAGCCAAGACGTAGAGAGGGCTAACTATGGCTACACCTTC.

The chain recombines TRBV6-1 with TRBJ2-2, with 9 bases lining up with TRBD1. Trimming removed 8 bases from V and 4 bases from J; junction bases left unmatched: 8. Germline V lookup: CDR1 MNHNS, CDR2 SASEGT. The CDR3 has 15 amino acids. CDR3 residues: CASDRRQGGTGELFF. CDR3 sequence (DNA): TGTGCCAGCGACCGAAGACAGGGGGGCACCGGGGAGCTGTTTTTT.

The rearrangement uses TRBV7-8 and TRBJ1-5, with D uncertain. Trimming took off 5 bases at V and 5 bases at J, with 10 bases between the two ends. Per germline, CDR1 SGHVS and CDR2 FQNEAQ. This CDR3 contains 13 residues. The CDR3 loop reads CASSGSVDQPQHF. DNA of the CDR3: TGTGCCAGCAGCGGATCGGTCGATCAGCCCCAGCATTTT. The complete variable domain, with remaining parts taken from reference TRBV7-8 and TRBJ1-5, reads GAGVSQSPRYKVAKRGQDVALRCDPISGHVSLFWYQQALGQGPEFLTYFQNEAQLDKSGLPSDRFFAERPEGSVSTLKIQRTQQEDSAVYLCASSGSVDQPQHFGDGTRLSIL.

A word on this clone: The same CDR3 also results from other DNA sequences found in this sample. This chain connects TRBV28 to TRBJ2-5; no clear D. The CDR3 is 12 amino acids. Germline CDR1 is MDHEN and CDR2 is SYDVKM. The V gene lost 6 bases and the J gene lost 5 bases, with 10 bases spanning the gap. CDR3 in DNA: TGTGCCAGCAGCTTGGCACGGGAGACCCAGTACTTC. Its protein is CASSLARETQYF.

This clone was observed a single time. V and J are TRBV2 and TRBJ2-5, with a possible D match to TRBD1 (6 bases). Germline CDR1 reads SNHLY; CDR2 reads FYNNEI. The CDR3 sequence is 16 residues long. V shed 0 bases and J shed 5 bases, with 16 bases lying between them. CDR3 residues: CASSEARGGVGETQYF. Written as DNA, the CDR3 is TGTGCCAGCAGTGAAGCGCGAGGGGGAGTTGGGGAGACCCAGTACTTC.

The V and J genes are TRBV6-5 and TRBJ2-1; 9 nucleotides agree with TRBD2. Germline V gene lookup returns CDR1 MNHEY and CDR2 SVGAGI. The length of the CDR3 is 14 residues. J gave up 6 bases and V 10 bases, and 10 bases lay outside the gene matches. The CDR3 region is CATRGSGGGNEQFF. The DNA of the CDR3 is TGTGCCACCCGGGGTAGCGGGGGCGGCAATGAGCAGTTCTTC.

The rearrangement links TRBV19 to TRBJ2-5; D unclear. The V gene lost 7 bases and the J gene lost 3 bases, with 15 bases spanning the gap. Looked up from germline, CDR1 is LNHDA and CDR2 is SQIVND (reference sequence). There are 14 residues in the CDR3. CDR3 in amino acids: CASTRLLFKETQYF. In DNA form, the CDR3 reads TGTGCCAGTACTCGTCTCCTGTTCAAAGAGACCCAGTACTTC.

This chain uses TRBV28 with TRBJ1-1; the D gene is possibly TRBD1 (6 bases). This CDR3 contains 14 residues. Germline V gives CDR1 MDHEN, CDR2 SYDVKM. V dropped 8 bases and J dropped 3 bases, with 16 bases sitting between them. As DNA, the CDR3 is TGTGCCAGCTTAACCGTTCAGGGGCACACTGAAGCTTTCTTT. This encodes CASLTVQGHTEAFF. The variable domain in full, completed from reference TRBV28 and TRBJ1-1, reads DVKVTQSSRYLVKRTGEKVFLECVQDMDHENMFWYRQDPGLGLRLIYFSYDVKMKEKGDIPEGYSVSREKKERFSLILESASTNQTSMYLCASLTVQGHTEAFFGQGTRLTVV.

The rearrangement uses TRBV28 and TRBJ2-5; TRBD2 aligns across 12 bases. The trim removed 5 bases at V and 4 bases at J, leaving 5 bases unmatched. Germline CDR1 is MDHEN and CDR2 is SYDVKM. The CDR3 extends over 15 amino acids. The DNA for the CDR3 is TGTGCCAGCAGTCCGCAGGGACTAGCGGGAGAGACCCAGTACTTC. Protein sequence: CASSPQGLAGETQYF.

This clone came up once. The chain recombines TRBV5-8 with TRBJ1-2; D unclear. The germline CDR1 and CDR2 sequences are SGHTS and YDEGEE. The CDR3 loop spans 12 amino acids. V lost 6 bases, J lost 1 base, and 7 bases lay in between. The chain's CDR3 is CASIRGNYGYTF. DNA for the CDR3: TGTGCCAGCATCCGGGGTAACTATGGCTACACCTTC.

The CDR3 region has the DNA TGTGCCAGCAGCGTAGCGAATAGCGGGAAGGTTCAGTTCTTC. Amino acid sequence: CASSVANSGKVQFF. This rearrangement joins TRBV9 to TRBJ2-1, with 8 bases aligning to TRBD2. The CDR3 is made up of 14 amino acids. Germline assignment: CDR1 SGDLS and CDR2 YYNGEE. V was pared by 0 bases and J by 13 bases, with 9 bases of the junction left unmatched.

CDR3 DNA: TGCGCCAGCAGCTTGGGGTCGACCAATATATGGCCTTACGAGCAGTACTTC. Translated: CASSLGSTNIWPYEQYF. The rearrangement links TRBV5-1 to TRBJ2-7; no clear D. Germline CDR1 and CDR2: SGHRS and YFSETQ. The CDR3 has 17 residues. V was clipped by 0 bases and J by 4 bases, with 20 bases between them.

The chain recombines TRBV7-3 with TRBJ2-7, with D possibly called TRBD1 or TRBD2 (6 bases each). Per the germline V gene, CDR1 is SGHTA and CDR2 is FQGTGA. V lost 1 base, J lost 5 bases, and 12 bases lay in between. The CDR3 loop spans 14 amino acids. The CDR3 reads CASSLRGGTHEQYF. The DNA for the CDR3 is TGTGCCAGCAGCTTAAGGGGCGGGACACACGAGCAGTACTTC.

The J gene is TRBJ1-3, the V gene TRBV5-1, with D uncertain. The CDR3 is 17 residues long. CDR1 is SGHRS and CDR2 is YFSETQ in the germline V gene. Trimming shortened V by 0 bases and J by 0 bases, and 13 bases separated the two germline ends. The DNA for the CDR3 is TGCGCCAGCAGCTTGGCCCCAGGCGGGAGCTCTGGAAACACCATATATTTT. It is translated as CASSLAPGGSSGNTIYF. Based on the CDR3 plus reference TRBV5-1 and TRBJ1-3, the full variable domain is KAGVTQTPRYLIKTRGQQVTLSCSPISGHRSVSWYQQTPGQGLQFLFEYFSETQRNKGNFPGRFSGRQFSNSRSEMNVSTLELGDSALYLCASSLAPGGSSGNTIYFGEGSWLTVV.

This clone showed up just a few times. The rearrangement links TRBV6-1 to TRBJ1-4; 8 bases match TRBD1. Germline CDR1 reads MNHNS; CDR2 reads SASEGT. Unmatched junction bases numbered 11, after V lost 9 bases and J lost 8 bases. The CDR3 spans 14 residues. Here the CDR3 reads CASREGRGQEKLFF. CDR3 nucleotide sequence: TGTGCCAGTAGAGAGGGCAGGGGGCAGGAAAAACTGTTTTTT.